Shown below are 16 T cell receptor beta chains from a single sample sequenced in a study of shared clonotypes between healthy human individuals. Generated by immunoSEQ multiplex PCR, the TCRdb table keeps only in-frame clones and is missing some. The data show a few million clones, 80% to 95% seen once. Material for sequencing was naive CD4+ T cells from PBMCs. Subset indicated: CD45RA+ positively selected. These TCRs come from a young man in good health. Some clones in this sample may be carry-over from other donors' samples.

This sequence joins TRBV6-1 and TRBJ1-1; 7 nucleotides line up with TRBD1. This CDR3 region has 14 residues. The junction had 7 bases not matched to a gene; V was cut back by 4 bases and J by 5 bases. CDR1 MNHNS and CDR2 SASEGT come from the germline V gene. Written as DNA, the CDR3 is TGTGCCAGCAGTGTGACAGGGAGAGATACTGAAGCTTTCTTT. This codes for CASSVTGRDTEAFF.

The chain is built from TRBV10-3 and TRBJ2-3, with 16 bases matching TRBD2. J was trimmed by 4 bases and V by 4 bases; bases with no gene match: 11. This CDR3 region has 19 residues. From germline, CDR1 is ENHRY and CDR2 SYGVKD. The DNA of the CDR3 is TGTGCCATCAGTGGGTCGAAGGGGACTAGCGGGAGGGGCGCAGATACGCAGTATTTT. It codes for CAISGSKGTSGRGADTQYF.

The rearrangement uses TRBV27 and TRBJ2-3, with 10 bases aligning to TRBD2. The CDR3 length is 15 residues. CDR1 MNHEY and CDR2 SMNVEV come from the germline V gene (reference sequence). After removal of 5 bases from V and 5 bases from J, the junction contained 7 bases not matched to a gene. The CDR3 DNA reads TGTGCCAGCAGTCGGACTAGCGGATCAGGAGATACGCAGTATTTT. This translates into CASSRTSGSGDTQYF.

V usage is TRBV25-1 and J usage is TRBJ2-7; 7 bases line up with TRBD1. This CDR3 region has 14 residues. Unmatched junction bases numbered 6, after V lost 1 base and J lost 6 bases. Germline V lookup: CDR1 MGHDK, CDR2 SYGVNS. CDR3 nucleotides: TGTGCCAGCAGTGAATTGCAGGGACAGCGCGAGCAGTACTTC. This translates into CASSELQGQREQYF.

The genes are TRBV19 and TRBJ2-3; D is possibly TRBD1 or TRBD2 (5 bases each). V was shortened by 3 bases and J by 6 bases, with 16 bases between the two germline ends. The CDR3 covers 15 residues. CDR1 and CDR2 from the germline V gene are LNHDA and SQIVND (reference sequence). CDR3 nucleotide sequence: TGTGCCAGTAGTATTGGTCTCGGGGCGAGGGATACGCAGTATTTT. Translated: CASSIGLGARDTQYF. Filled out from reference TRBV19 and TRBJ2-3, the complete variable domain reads DGGITQSPKYLFRKEGQNVTLSCEQNLNHDAMYWYRQDPGQGLRLIYYSQIVNDFQKGDIAEGYSVSREKKESFPLTVTSAQKNPTAFYLCASSIGLGARDTQYFGPGTRLTVL.

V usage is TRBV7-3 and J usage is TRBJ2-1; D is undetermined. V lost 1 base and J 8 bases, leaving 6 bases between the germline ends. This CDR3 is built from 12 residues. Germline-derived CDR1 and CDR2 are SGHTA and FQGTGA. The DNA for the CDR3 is TGTGCCAGCAGCTTAAGACGGGATGAGCAGTTCTTC. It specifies CASSLRRDEQFF.

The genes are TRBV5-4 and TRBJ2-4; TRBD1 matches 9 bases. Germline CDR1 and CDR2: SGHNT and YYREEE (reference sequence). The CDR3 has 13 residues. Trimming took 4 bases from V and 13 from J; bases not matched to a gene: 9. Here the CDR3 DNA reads TGTGCCAGCAGCCGTCGGGACAGGGAGGGGCAGTACTTC. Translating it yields CASSRRDREGQYF.

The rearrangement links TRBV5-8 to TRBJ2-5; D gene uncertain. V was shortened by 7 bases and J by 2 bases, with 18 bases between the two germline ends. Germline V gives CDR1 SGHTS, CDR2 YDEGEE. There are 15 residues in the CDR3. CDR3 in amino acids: CASPRRAWIQETQYF. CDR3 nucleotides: TGTGCCAGCCCCCGAAGGGCGTGGATACAAGAGACCCAGTACTTC.

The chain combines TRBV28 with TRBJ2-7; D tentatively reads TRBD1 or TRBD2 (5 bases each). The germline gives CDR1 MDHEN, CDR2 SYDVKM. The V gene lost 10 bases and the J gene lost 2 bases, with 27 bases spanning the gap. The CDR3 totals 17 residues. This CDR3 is CATRPLSIRDGPYEQYF. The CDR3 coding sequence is TGTGCCACCAGACCCCTCAGCATTAGGGACGGACCCTACGAGCAGTACTTC.

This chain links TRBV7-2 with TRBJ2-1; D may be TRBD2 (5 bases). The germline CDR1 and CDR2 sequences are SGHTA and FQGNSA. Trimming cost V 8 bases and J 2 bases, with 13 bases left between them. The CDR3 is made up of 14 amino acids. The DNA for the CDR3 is TGTGCCAGCTCTAGAAGGGAGCCCTACAATGAGCAGTTCTTC. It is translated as CASSRREPYNEQFF. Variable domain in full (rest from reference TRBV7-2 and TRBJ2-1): GAGVSQSPSNKVTEKGKDVELRCDPISGHTALYWYRQSLGQGLEFLIYFQGNSAPDKSGLPSDRFSAERTGGSVSTLTIQRTQQEDSAVYLCASSRREPYNEQFFGPGTRLTVL.

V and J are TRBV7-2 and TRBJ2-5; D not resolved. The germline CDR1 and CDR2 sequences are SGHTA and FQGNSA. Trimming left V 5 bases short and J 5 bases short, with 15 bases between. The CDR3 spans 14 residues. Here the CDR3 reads CASSPSGLGETQYF. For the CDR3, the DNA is TGTGCCAGCAGCCCTTCGGGCCTCGGGGAGACCCAGTACTTC.

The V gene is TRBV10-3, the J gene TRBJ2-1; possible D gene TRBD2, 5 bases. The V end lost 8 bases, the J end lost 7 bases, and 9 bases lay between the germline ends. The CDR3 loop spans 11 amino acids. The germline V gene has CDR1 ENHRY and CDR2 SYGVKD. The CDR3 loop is CAIGLTNEQFF. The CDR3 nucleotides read TGTGCCATCGGACTGACAAATGAGCAGTTCTTC.

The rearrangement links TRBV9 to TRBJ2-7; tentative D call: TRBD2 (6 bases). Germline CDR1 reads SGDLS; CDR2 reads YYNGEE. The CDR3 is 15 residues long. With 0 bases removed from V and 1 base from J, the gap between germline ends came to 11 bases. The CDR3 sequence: CASSVGWGVSYEQYF. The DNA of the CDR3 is TGTGCCAGCAGCGTAGGATGGGGGGTTTCCTACGAGCAGTACTTC.

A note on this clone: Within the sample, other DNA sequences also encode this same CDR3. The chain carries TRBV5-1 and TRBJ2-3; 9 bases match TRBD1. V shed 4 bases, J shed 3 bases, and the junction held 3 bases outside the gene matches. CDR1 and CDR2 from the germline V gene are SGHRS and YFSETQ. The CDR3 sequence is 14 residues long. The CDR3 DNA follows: TGCGCCAGCAGCCCAGGGACAGGGACAGATACGCAGTATTTT. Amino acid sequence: CASSPGTGTDTQYF.

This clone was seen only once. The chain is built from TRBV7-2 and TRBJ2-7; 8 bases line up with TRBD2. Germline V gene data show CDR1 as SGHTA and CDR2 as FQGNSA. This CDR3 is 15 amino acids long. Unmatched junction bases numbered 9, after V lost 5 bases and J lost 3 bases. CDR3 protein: CASSAPGLGIYEQYF. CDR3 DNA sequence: TGTGCCAGCAGCGCTCCGGGACTAGGGATCTACGAGCAGTACTTC.

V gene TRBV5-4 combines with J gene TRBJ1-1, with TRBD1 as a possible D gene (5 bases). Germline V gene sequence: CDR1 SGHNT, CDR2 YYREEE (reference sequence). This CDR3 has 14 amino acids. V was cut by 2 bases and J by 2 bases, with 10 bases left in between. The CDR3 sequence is CASSFDRTNTEAFF. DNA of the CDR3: TGTGCCAGCAGCTTTGACCGGACAAACACTGAAGCTTTCTTT.